This T cell receptor beta chain appears in the sequencing data of a study of siplizumab effects on memory and regulatory T cells. Comments on this clone: As yet, its antigen is unknown.

The study's findings and limits: Naive T cells appeared more diverse than memory cells and seemed to be major alloresponse contributors. The study found that mappable alloreactive CD4+ clones averaged about 70% Treg-derived with siplizumab and about 26% in controls.

TCRdb's copy holds only in-frame clones and misses some; the assay was immunoSEQ multiplex PCR. The data hold around 100,000 clones, with 94% observed a single time. This CDR3 spans 14 amino acids. J was trimmed by 8 bases and V by 3 bases; bases with no gene match: 10. CDR1 and CDR2 from the germline V gene are SGHRS and YFSETQ. Sequencing was done on a sample of non-Treg CD4+ T cells sorted from blood. The receptor comes from a human donor in good health. The chain has TRBV5-1 and TRBJ1-2, with TRBD1 matching 7 bases. The CDR3 nucleotides are TGCGCCAGCAGCTCCTACGACAGGGTAGGGGGCTACACCTTC. Encoded protein: CASSSYDRVGGYTF.